This is a list of T cell receptor beta chains from one sample in a study of T cell responses to AZD1222 COVID-19 vaccine. The protocol was immunoSEQ multiplex PCR, while the TCRdb copy is restricted to in-frame clones and leaves out a portion. The data show about 80,000 clones, with roughly nine tenths seen just once and roughly a quarter held by the top ten. The sample here was peripheral blood, taken on day 0 of AZD1222 vaccination. Source of these receptors: an adult in good health. Each CDR3 is given without its conserved first and last residue.

v_call	j_call	cdr3_length	cdr3_aa
TRBV19	TRBJ1-4	10	ASNTHNEKLF
TRBV5-5	TRBJ1-1	11	ASRTDRNTEAF
TRBV7-7	TRBJ2-3	11	ASSSGAADTQY
TRBV6-5	TRBJ1-1	10	ASSPGSEEAF
TRBV7-9	TRBJ1-3	16	ASSTRRGQALSGNTIY
TRBV18	TRBJ2-6	16	ASSPVTGLRSGANVLT
TRBV5-5	TRBJ2-1	9	ASSLWGEQF
TRBV6-2/TRBV6-3	TRBJ2-5	12	ASSPRRHQETQY
TRBV4-1	TRBJ1-1	13	ASSGRTRQNTEAF
TRBV28	TRBJ1-1	14	ASSSPGQATWTEAF
TRBV5-6	TRBJ2-7	10	ASSLRQKEQY
TRBV7-8	TRBJ2-2	17	ASSSPRGTSGPNTGELF
TRBV6-5	TRBJ2-5	13	ASSYSTGGQETQY
TRBV5-1	TRBJ2-7	14	ASSLPRAGGVYEQY
TRBV6-5	TRBJ1-5	11	ASKREAHQPQH